There are many counts of the clone carrying this T cell receptor (beta chain). MiXCR, applied by TCRdb to the 5' RACE reads, yields one record per CDR3 protein. The sample consists of tens of thousands of distinct CDR3 sequences, 3% to 4% of them appearing once. The data stem from a study of early T cells in non-severe SARS-CoV-2 infection. Trimming left V 1 base short and J 7 bases short, with 10 bases between. This CDR3 comprises 14 residues. The germline CDR1 and CDR2 sequences are LNHDA and SQIVND (reference sequence). The chain couples TRBV19 to TRBJ1-4; D unresolved. The specimen was whole blood. The TCR sequence derives from an adult who was a healthcare worker with PCR-confirmed SARS-CoV-2 infection or an uninfected control (not recorded which). In DNA, the CDR3 is TGTGCCAGTAGTATAGGGGTCGCACCTGAAAAACTGTTTTTT. Amino acid sequence: CASSIGVAPEKLFF.